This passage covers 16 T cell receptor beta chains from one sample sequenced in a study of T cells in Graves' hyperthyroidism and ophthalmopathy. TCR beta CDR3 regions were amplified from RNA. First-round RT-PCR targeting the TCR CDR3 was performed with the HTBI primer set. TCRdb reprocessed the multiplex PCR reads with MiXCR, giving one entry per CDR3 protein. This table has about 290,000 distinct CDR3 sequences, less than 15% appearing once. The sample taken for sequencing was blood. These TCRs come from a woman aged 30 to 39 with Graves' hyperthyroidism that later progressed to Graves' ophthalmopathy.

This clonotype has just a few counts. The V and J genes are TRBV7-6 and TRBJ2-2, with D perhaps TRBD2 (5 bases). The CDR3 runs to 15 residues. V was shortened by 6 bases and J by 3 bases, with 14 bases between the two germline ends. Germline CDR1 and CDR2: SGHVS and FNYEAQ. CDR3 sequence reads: CASSLSGIYTGELFF. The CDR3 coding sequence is TGTGCCAGCAGTCTGAGCGGAATTTACACCGGGGAGCTGTTTTTT.

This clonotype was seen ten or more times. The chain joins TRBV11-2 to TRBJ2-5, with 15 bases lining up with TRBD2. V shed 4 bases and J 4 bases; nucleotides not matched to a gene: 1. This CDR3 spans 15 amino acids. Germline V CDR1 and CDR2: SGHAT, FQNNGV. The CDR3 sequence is CASSSGLAGGETQYF. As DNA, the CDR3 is TGTGCCAGCAGCTCGGGACTAGCGGGAGGAGAGACCCAGTACTTC.

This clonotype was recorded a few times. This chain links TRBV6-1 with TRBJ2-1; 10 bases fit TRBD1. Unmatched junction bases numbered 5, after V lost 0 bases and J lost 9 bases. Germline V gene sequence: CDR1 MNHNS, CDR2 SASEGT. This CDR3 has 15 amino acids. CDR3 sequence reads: CASSEAGTGVTEQFF. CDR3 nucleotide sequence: TGTGCCAGCAGTGAAGCAGGGACAGGGGTTACTGAGCAGTTCTTC.

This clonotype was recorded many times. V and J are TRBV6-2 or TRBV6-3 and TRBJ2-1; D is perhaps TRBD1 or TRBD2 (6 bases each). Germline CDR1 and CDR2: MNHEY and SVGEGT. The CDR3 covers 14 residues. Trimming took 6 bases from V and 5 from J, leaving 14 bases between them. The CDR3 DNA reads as TGTGCCAGCAGGGACAGTTCGGGAGACAATGAGCAGTTCTTC. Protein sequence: CASRDSSGDNEQFF.

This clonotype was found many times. CDR3 sequence reads: CASSFVDRESQPQHF. CDR3 bases: TGTGCCAGCAGTTTCGTGGACAGGGAAAGCCAGCCCCAGCATTTT. The chain couples TRBV12-3 or TRBV12-4 to TRBJ1-5; TRBD1 aligns across 8 bases. There are 15 residues in the CDR3. V was pared by 3 bases and J by 7 bases, with 8 bases of the junction left unmatched.

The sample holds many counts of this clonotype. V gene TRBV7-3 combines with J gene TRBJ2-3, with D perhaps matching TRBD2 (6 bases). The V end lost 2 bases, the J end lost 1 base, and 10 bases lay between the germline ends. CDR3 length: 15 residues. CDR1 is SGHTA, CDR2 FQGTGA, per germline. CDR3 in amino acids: CASSLFGGGTDTQYF. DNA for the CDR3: TGTGCCAGCAGCTTATTTGGCGGGGGCACAGATACGCAGTATTTT.

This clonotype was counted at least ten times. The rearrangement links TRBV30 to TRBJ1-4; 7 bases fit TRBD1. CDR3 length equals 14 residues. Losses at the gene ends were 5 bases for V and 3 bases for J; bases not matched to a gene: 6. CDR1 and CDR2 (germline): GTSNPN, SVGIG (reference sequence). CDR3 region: CAWLRQGSNEKLFF. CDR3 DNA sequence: TGTGCCTGGCTACGACAGGGTTCTAATGAAAAACTGTTTTTT. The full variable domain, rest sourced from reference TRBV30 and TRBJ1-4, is SQTIHQWPATLVQPVGSPLSLECTVEGTSNPNLYWYRQAAGRGLQLLFYSVGIGQISSEVPQNLSASRPQDRQFILSSKKLLLSDSGFYLCAWLRQGSNEKLFFGSGTQLSVL.

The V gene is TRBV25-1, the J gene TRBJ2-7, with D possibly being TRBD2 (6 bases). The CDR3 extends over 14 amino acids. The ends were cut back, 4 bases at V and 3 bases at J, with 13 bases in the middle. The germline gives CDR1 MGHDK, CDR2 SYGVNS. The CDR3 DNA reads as TGTGCCAGCAGTGGAATTAACGGGAGCTACGAGCAGTACTTC. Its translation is CASSGINGSYEQYF.

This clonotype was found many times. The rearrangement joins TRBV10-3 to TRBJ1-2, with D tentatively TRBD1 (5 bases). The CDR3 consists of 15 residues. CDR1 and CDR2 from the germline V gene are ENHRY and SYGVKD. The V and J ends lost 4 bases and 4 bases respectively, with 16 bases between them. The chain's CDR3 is CAISGSPTGIYGYTF. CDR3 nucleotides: TGTGCCATCAGTGGATCCCCAACAGGAATCTATGGCTACACCTTC.

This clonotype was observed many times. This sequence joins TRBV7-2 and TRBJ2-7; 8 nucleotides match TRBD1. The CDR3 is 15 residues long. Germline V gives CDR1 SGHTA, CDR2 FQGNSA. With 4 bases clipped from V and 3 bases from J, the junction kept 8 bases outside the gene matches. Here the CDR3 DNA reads TGTGCCAGCAGCTCTCTGGACAGGGAAAACTACGAGCAGTACTTC. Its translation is CASSSLDRENYEQYF.

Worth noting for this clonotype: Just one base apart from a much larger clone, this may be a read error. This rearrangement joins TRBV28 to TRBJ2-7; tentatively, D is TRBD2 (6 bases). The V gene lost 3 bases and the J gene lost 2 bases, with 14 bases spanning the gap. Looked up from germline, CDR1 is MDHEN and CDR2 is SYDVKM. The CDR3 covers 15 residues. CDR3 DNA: TGTGCCAGCAGTTTTGCGGGGAACGGACCCTACGAGCAGTACTTC. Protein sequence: CASSFAGNGPYEQYF.

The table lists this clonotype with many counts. CDR3 in amino acids: CSARIYPGGSTNEKLFF. For the CDR3, the DNA is TGCAGTGCTAGAATTTACCCAGGGGGGTCAACTAATGAAAAACTGTTTTTT. V usage is TRBV20-1 and J usage is TRBJ1-4, with 7 bases lining up with TRBD1. CDR3 length: 17 residues. Germline CDR1 is DFQATT and CDR2 is SNEGSKA (reference sequence). V lost 2 bases to trimming and J lost 0 bases; unmatched junction nucleotides: 9.

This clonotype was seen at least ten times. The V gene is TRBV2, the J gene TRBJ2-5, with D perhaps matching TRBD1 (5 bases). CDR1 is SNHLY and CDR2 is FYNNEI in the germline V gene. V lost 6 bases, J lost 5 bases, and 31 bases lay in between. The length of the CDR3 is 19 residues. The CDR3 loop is CASSFSRATSTLTEETQYF. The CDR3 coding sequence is TGTGCCAGCAGCTTCTCCAGGGCTACCTCTACGTTGACAGAGGAGACCCAGTACTTC.

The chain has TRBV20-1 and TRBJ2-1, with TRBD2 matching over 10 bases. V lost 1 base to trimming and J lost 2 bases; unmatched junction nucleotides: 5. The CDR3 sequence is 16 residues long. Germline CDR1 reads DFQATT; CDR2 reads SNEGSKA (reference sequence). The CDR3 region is CSARVIAGGAYNEQFF. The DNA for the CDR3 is TGCAGTGCTAGAGTGATAGCGGGAGGAGCCTACAATGAGCAGTTCTTC.

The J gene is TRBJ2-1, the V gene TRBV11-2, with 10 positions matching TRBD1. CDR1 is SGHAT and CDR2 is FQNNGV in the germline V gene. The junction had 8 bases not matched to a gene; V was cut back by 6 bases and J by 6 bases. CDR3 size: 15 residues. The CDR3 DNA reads TGTGCCAGCAGAAGGAGGACAGGGGGACGCAATGAGCAGTTCTTC. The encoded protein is CASRRRTGGRNEQFF. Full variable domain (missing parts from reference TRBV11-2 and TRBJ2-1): EAGVAQSPRYKIIEKRQSVAFWCNPISGHATLYWYQQILGQGPKLLIQFQNNGVVDDSQLPKDRFSAERLKGVDSTLKIQPAKLEDSAVYLCASRRRTGGRNEQFFGPGTRLTVL.

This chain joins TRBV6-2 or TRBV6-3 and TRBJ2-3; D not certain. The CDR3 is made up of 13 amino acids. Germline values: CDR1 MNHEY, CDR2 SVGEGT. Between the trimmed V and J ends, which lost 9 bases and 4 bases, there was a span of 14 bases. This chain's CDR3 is CASGFQDPDTQYF. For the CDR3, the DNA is TGTGCCAGTGGATTTCAAGACCCAGATACGCAGTATTTT.